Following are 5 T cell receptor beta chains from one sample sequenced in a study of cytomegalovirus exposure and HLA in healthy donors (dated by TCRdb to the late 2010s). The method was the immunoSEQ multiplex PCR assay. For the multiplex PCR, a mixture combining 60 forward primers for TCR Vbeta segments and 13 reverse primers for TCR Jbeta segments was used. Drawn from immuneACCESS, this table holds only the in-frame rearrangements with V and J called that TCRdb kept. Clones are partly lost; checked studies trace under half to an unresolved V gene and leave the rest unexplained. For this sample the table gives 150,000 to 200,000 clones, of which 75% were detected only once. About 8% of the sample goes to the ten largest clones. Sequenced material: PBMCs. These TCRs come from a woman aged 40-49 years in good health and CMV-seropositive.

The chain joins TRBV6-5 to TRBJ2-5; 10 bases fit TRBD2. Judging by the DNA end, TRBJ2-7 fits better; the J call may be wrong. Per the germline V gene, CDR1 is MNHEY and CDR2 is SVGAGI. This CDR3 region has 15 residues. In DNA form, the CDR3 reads TGTGCCAGCAGTACGTCAGCGGGAGGGTCCTACGAGCAGTACTTC. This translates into CASSTSAGGSYEQYF.

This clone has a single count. CDR3 in amino acids: CSVVDRPYSGNTIYF. The DNA for the CDR3 is TGCAGCGTTGTGGACAGGCCTTACTCTGGAAACACCATATATTTT. The chain carries TRBV29-1 and TRBJ1-3, with TRBD1 matching 7 bases. J lost 0 bases, V lost 4 bases, and 6 bases had no gene match. Germline-derived CDR1 and CDR2 are SQVTM and ANQGSEA. CDR3 size: 15 residues. Full variable domain (rest looked up from reference TRBV29-1 and TRBJ1-3): SAVISQKPSRDICQRGTSLTIQCQVDSQVTMMFWYRQQPGQSLTLIATANQGSEATYESGFVIDKFPISRPNLTFSTLTVSNMSPEDSSIYLCSVVDRPYSGNTIYFGEGSWLTVV.

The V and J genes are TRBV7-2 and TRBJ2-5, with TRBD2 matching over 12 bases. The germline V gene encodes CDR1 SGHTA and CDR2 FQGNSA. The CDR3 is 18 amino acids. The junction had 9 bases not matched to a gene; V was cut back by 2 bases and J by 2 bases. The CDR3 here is CASSLTVLAGGGQETQYF. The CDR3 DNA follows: TGTGCCAGCAGCTTAACGGTTCTAGCGGGAGGGGGACAAGAGACCCAGTACTTC.

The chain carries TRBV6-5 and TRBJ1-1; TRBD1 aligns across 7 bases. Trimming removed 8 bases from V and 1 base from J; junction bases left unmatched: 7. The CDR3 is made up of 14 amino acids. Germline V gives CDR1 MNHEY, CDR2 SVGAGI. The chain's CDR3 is CASFPTGKNTEAFF. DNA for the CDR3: TGTGCCAGCTTTCCGACAGGGAAGAACACTGAAGCTTTCTTT.

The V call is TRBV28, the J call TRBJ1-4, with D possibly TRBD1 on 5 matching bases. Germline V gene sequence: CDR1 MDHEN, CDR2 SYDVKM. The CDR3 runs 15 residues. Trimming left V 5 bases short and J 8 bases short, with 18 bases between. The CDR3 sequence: CASSPPGLGAEKLFF. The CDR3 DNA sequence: TGTGCCAGCAGTCCCCCGGGACTAGGGGCCGAAAAACTGTTTTTT. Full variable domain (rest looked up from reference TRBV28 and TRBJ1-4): DVKVTQSSRYLVKRTGEKVFLECVQDMDHENMFWYRQDPGLGLRLIYFSYDVKMKEKGDIPEGYSVSREKKERFSLILESASTNQTSMYLCASSPPGLGAEKLFFGSGTQLSVL.